This T cell receptor beta chain comes out of a study of shared clonotypes between healthy human individuals. Germline CDR1 reads SGDLS; CDR2 reads YYNGEE. The CDR3 consists of 13 residues. V was cut by 1 base and J by 1 base, with 5 bases left in between. Remarks on this clone: Other DNA sequences in this specimen translate into the identical CDR3.

Data came from immunoSEQ multiplex PCR; TCRdb stores just in-frame clones and leaves some out. The sample yields about 1.1 million clones, 70% to 80% seen once. The sequencing input was memory CD4+ T cells from PBMCs. The subset was: CD45RA-negative fraction. This clonotype was obtained from a man aged 18 to 35 in good health. Some clones in this sample may be carry-over from other donors' samples. V usage is TRBV9 and J usage is TRBJ1-1; D gene unclear. CDR3 amino acids: CASSVLTNTEAFF. In DNA form, the CDR3 reads TGTGCCAGCAGCGTACTGACGAACACTGAAGCTTTCTTT.